These T cell receptor beta chains were read from a single sample in a study of shared clonotypes between healthy human individuals. The assay was immunoSEQ multiplex PCR, and TCRdb's table has in-frame clones only and misses some. The sample records some 2.1 million clones, roughly 94% being singletons. Sequencing input: naive CD4+ T cells sorted from blood. The receptors derive from a man between 18 and 29 years old in good health. Both conserved end residues are part of each CDR3. D genes are given only for firm matches. Only some rows state a clone size, as once, few, many or a class for expanded clones.

d_gene: .
abundance: few
j_gene: TRBJ1-5
v_gene: TRBV10-3
CDR3aa: CAISQGNQPQHF
CDR3nt: TGTGCCATCTCACAGGGCAATCAGCCCCAGCATTTT

d_gene: .
abundance: .
j_gene: TRBJ1-3
v_gene: TRBV30
CDR3aa: CAWSEGRPSGNTIYF
CDR3nt: TGTGCCTGGAGTGAGGGCCGTCCCTCTGGAAACACCATATATTTT

d_gene: .
abundance: .
j_gene: TRBJ1-2
v_gene: TRBV7-9
CDR3aa: CASSLGGFTF
CDR3nt: TGTGCCAGCAGCTTAGGAGGATTCACCTTC

d_gene: .
abundance: .
j_gene: TRBJ2-5
v_gene: TRBV6-6
CDR3aa: CASSYSNEGEKTQYF
CDR3nt: TGTGCCAGCAGTTACTCGAACGAGGGGGAAAAGACCCAGTACTTC

d_gene: TRBD1
abundance: .
j_gene: TRBJ1-5
v_gene: TRBV29-1
CDR3aa: CSATGGPNQPQHF
CDR3nt: TGCAGCGCGACAGGGGGCCCGAATCAGCCCCAGCATTTT

d_gene: TRBD1
abundance: .
j_gene: TRBJ2-2
v_gene: TRBV10-3
CDR3aa: CATRGGDPNTGELFF
CDR3nt: TGTGCCACCAGAGGGGGCGATCCTAACACCGGGGAGCTGTTTTTT

d_gene: .
abundance: .
j_gene: TRBJ1-2
v_gene: TRBV6-1
CDR3aa: CASSLVLLTEYGYTF
CDR3nt: TGTGCCAGCAGTCTGGTACTTCTTACCGAATATGGCTACACCTTC

d_gene: TRBD1
abundance: .
j_gene: TRBJ2-2
v_gene: TRBV5-5
CDR3aa: CASSLVGQGNTGELFF
CDR3nt: TGTGCCAGCAGCCTAGTGGGACAGGGGAACACCGGGGAGCTGTTTTTT

d_gene: .
abundance: .
j_gene: TRBJ2-3
v_gene: TRBV5-1
CDR3aa: CASSLQASAADTQYF
CDR3nt: TGCGCCAGCAGCTTGCAGGCTTCAGCCGCAGATACGCAGTATTTT

d_gene: .
abundance: .
j_gene: TRBJ1-6
v_gene: TRBV6-4
CDR3aa: CASRLDLDSPLHF
CDR3nt: TGTGCCAGCAGACTAGACCTGGATTCACCCCTCCACTTT

d_gene: .
abundance: .
j_gene: TRBJ2-7
v_gene: TRBV2
CDR3aa: CASSEVRQASYEQYF
CDR3nt: TGTGCCAGCAGTGAAGTTCGTCAGGCCTCCTACGAGCAGTACTTC

d_gene: TRBD2
abundance: .
j_gene: TRBJ2-5
v_gene: TRBV5-1
CDR3aa: CASSSGLAGVYQETQYF
CDR3nt: TGCGCCAGCAGCTCGGGACTAGCGGGGGTCTACCAAGAGACCCAGTACTTC

d_gene: .
abundance: .
j_gene: TRBJ1-6
v_gene: TRBV5-4
CDR3aa: CASSLRGVLTNSPLHF
CDR3nt: TGTGCCAGCAGCTTGAGGGGTGTCCTCACAAATTCACCCCTCCACTTT

d_gene: .
abundance: once
j_gene: TRBJ2-5
v_gene: TRBV5-4
CDR3aa: CASSLGSVRETQYF
CDR3nt: TGTGCCAGCAGCTTGGGTAGTGTCCGGGAGACCCAGTACTTC

d_gene: .
abundance: .
j_gene: TRBJ2-1
v_gene: TRBV10-3
CDR3aa: CATFSYNEQFF
CDR3nt: TGTGCCACCTTCTCCTACAATGAGCAGTTCTTC

d_gene: TRBD2
abundance: .
j_gene: TRBJ2-7
v_gene: TRBV18
CDR3aa: CASSPGTSGSYEQYF
CDR3nt: TGTGCCAGCTCACCCGGGACTAGCGGATCCTACGAGCAGTACTTC

d_gene: .
abundance: .
j_gene: TRBJ1-3
v_gene: TRBV18
CDR3aa: CASSPQGVPGNTIYF
CDR3nt: TGTGCCAGCTCACCACAGGGGGTACCAGGAAACACCATATATTTT

d_gene: .
abundance: .
j_gene: TRBJ2-7
v_gene: TRBV18
CDR3aa: CASSFTRPYEQYF
CDR3nt: TGTGCCAGCTCATTCACCCGCCCCTACGAGCAGTACTTC

d_gene: TRBD1
abundance: .
j_gene: TRBJ1-4
v_gene: TRBV5-8
CDR3aa: CASSQGQGKGEKLFF
CDR3nt: TGTGCCAGCAGCCAAGGACAGGGAAAAGGAGAAAAACTGTTTTTT

d_gene: .
abundance: once
j_gene: TRBJ2-7
v_gene: TRBV2
CDR3aa: CASSVGRVGYEQYF
CDR3nt: TGTGCCAGCAGTGTTGGCAGGGTGGGGTACGAGCAGTACTTC

d_gene: .
abundance: .
j_gene: TRBJ2-3
v_gene: TRBV18
CDR3aa: CASSPKPSHTDTQYF
CDR3nt: TGTGCCAGCTCTCCTAAGCCCTCCCACACAGATACGCAGTATTTT

d_gene: .
abundance: .
j_gene: TRBJ2-1
v_gene: TRBV5-1
CDR3aa: CASSENGHYNEQFF
CDR3nt: TGCGCCAGCAGCGAAAACGGACACTACAATGAGCAGTTCTTC

d_gene: .
abundance: .
j_gene: TRBJ2-5
v_gene: TRBV10-2
CDR3aa: CASSAKETQYF
CDR3nt: TGCGCCAGCAGTGCCAAAGAGACCCAGTACTTC

d_gene: .
abundance: .
j_gene: TRBJ2-5
v_gene: TRBV30
CDR3aa: CAWSGGYQETQYF
CDR3nt: TGTGCCTGGAGTGGTGGATACCAAGAGACCCAGTACTTC

d_gene: TRBD1
abundance: once
j_gene: TRBJ1-5
v_gene: TRBV19
CDR3aa: CAVKTGGTGNQPQHF
CDR3nt: TGTGCCGTAAAAACGGGGGGGACAGGCAATCAGCCCCAGCATTTT

d_gene: TRBD2
abundance: .
j_gene: TRBJ2-7
v_gene: TRBV18
CDR3aa: CASSPGALAGAPYEQYF
CDR3nt: TGTGCCAGCTCACCCGGAGCGCTAGCGGGAGCCCCCTACGAGCAGTACTTC